The 22 T cell receptor beta chains below all came from one sample that was sequenced in a study of Ad26.COV2.S vaccination and SARS-CoV-2 variants (dated by TCRdb to the early 2020s). What the treatment or condition label conveys for this sample: roughly 18 received Ad26.COV2.S at low or high dose, single or two shots; five or six received placebo; per-sample allocation not given. For vaccine and placebo recipients, repertoires were sequenced using samples collected on day 63 after the first injection. The library was obtained by the immunoSEQ multiplex PCR assay. Not all clones reach the TCRdb copy of this immuneACCESS table, which keeps in-frame sequences only. Checked studies attribute under half of the gap to unresolved V genes and leave the rest unexplained. This sample has some 340,000 clones in its table, and 85% of those were observed once. The ten top clones hold around 2% of the sample.

Sequenced material: peripheral blood, taken in a trial of Ad26.COV2.S vaccine versus placebo. The receptors come from a person aged 18-65 years who received the Ad26.COV2.S COVID-19 vaccine or a placebo.

The chain joins TRBV15 to TRBJ2-2, with D possibly matching TRBD2 (5 bases). Germline V lookup: CDR1 LNHNV, CDR2 YYDKDF (reference sequence). Trimming cost V 5 bases and J 7 bases, with 20 bases left between them. This CDR3 is 16 amino acids long. The CDR3 reads CATSRTISDRGGELFF. CDR3 DNA: TGTGCCACCAGCCGAACGATTTCAGACCGGGGCGGGGAGCTGTTTTTT.

The rearrangement links TRBV7-9 to TRBJ1-1; D is undetermined. The CDR3 has 13 amino acids. Germline CDR1 and CDR2: SEHNR and FQNEAQ (reference sequence). The ends were cut back, 3 bases at V and 1 base at J, with 6 bases in the middle. DNA for the CDR3: TGTGCCAGCAGCTTTATAGAGAACACTGAAGCTTTCTTT. Amino acid sequence: CASSFIENTEAFF.

A single count supports this clone. The CDR3 coding sequence is TGTGCCAGCTTTTCGTACTATGGCTACACCTTC. It encodes CASFSYYGYTF. The V call is TRBV28, the J call TRBJ1-2, with D unclear. The CDR3 loop spans 11 amino acids. V was cut by 8 bases and J by 3 bases, with 7 bases left in between. CDR1 is MDHEN, CDR2 SYDVKM, per germline.

Details on this clone: The sample contains more than one DNA sequence encoding this CDR3. The genes are TRBV5-1 and TRBJ1-5; D not resolved. CDR3 length: 13 residues. Germline V gene sequence: CDR1 SGHRS, CDR2 YFSETQ. V was trimmed by 0 bases and J by 1 base, leaving 2 bases between them. The CDR3 here is CASSLDSNQPQHF. CDR3 in DNA: TGCGCCAGCAGCTTGGACAGCAATCAGCCCCAGCATTTT. The full variable domain, completed using reference TRBV5-1 and TRBJ1-5, is KAGVTQTPRYLIKTRGQQVTLSCSPISGHRSVSWYQQTPGQGLQFLFEYFSETQRNKGNFPGRFSGRQFSNSRSEMNVSTLELGDSALYLCASSLDSNQPQHFGDGTRLSIL.

The chain recombines TRBV6-6 with TRBJ1-1; maybe TRBD1 (6 bases). The CDR3 has 14 residues. Germline-derived CDR1 and CDR2 are MNHNY and SVGAGI (reference sequence). V lost 5 bases to trimming and J lost 3 bases, with 13 bases between them. This chain's CDR3 is CASSPQGGDTEAFF. As DNA, the CDR3 is TGTGCCAGCAGTCCACAGGGCGGAGACACTGAAGCTTTCTTT.

J is TRBJ2-3 and V is TRBV5-1, with 11 bases aligning to TRBD2. The CDR3 is made up of 15 amino acids. V lost 2 bases to trimming and J lost 6 bases; unmatched junction nucleotides: 5. Germline loops: CDR1 SGHRS, CDR2 YFSETQ. CDR3 amino acids: CASSLIAGGPDTQYF. The CDR3 nucleotides read TGCGCCAGCAGCTTAATAGCGGGGGGGCCTGATACGCAGTATTTT.

CDR3 region: CASTSGQNYGYTF. The DNA for the CDR3 is TGTGCCAGCACCTCGGGGCAGAACTATGGCTACACCTTC. The rearrangement links TRBV12-3 or TRBV12-4 to TRBJ1-2; possible D gene TRBD1, 5 bases. CDR3 length equals 13 residues. V shed 7 bases and J shed 2 bases, with 11 bases lying between them.

The J gene is TRBJ2-3, the V gene TRBV28, with D possibly TRBD2 on 6 matching bases. The CDR3 is made up of 15 amino acids. CDR1 MDHEN and CDR2 SYDVKM come from the germline V gene. Trimming pared 6 bases from V and 0 bases from J, leaving 13 bases between. The chain's CDR3 is CASSERLESTDTQYF. CDR3 DNA: TGTGCCAGCAGCGAAAGACTAGAGAGCACAGATACGCAGTATTTT.

The chain joins TRBV28 to TRBJ1-1, with D unresolved. Germline assignment: CDR1 MDHEN and CDR2 SYDVKM. CDR3 length equals 15 residues. Trimming stripped 3 bases from V and 2 bases from J, with 13 bases between. DNA for the CDR3: TGTGCCAGCAGTTTTACTCGGGGTTTTAACACTGAAGCTTTCTTT. Protein sequence: CASSFTRGFNTEAFF.

This chain uses TRBV3-1 (or the pseudogene TRBV3-2) with TRBJ1-2, with 10 bases fitting TRBD1. V shed 3 bases and J 7 bases; nucleotides not matched to a gene: 5. CDR1 and CDR2 from the germline V gene are LGHDT and YNNKEL (reference sequence). The CDR3 is 14 residues long. CDR3 coding DNA: TGTGCCAGCAGCCACTTGGGACAGGGGTCTGGCTACACCTTC. Translation: CASSHLGQGSGYTF.

This clone was counted at least ten times. This chain joins TRBV3-1 (or the pseudogene TRBV3-2) and TRBJ2-7; D not certain. Trimming removed 1 base from V and 6 bases from J, with 7 bases in between. This CDR3 is 12 amino acids long. The V gene's germline CDR1 is LGHDT and CDR2 YNNKEL (reference sequence). The CDR3 region is CASSQATSEQYF. The CDR3 DNA reads TGTGCCAGCAGCCAAGCTACATCCGAGCAGTACTTC.

The chain uses TRBV27 and TRBJ2-7, with 7 bases lining up with TRBD1. V shed 5 bases, J shed 2 bases, and the junction held 6 bases outside the gene matches. CDR1 is MNHEY and CDR2 is SMNVEV in the germline V gene (reference sequence). The CDR3 loop spans 14 amino acids. CDR3 protein: CASSTRQGAYEQYF. In nucleotides, the CDR3 is TGTGCCAGCAGTACACGACAGGGAGCCTACGAGCAGTACTTC.

The chain is built from TRBV5-1 and TRBJ1-3; TRBD1 matches at 9 bases. V shed 3 bases and J 4 bases; nucleotides not matched to a gene: 5. The CDR3 has 15 amino acids. From germline, CDR1 is SGHRS and CDR2 YFSETQ. The CDR3 is CASSWDRVSGNTIYF. CDR3 in DNA: TGCGCCAGCAGCTGGGACAGGGTTTCCGGAAACACCATATATTTT.

CDR3 protein: CASSHRDSTDTQYF. The CDR3 DNA sequence: TGTGCCAGTAGCCACAGGGATAGCACAGATACGCAGTATTTT. This chain uses TRBV19 with TRBJ2-3; TRBD1 might be the D (6 bases). V lost 6 bases to trimming and J lost 0 bases, with 10 bases between them. This CDR3 region has 14 residues. CDR1 and CDR2 from the germline V gene are LNHDA and SQIVND (reference sequence).

The chain couples TRBV11-3 to TRBJ2-7, with TRBD2 identical over 9 bases. The CDR3 sequence is 15 residues long. Per germline, CDR1 SGHNT and CDR2 YENEEA. V shed 5 bases, J shed 3 bases, and the junction held 8 bases outside the gene matches. In nucleotides, the CDR3 is TGTGCCAGCAGCCCAGCGGGACTAGCAAACTACGAGCAGTACTTC. Its translation: CASSPAGLANYEQYF.

V usage is TRBV2 and J usage is TRBJ2-5; 7 bases map to TRBD2. The CDR3 sequence is 14 residues long. With V trimmed by 10 bases and J by 1 base, 9 bases remained unmatched. Per germline, CDR1 SNHLY and CDR2 FYNNEI. CDR3 in amino acids: CATAGLVFQETQYF. Here the CDR3 DNA reads TGTGCCACCGCTGGACTAGTTTTCCAAGAGACCCAGTACTTC.

The rearrangement links TRBV2 to TRBJ2-5, with a tentative D call TRBD1 (5 bases). Germline CDR1 reads SNHLY; CDR2 reads FYNNEI. This CDR3 has 15 amino acids. V lost 0 bases, J lost 3 bases, and 11 bases lay in between. The CDR3 is CASSEAGRAEETQYF. For the CDR3, the DNA is TGTGCCAGCAGTGAAGCCGGCAGGGCTGAAGAGACCCAGTACTTC. The full variable domain, its missing parts supplied by reference TRBV2 and TRBJ2-5, is EPEVTQTPSHQVTQMGQEVILRCVPISNHLYFYWYRQILGQKVEFLVSFYNNEISEKSEIFDDQFSVERPDGSNFTLKIRSTKLEDSAMYFCASSEAGRAEETQYFGPGTRLLVL.

The V and J genes are TRBV4-2 and TRBJ2-5; TRBD2 agrees at 9 bases. The V gene's germline CDR1 is LGHNA and CDR2 YNFKEQ. This CDR3 has 15 amino acids. V lost 1 base and J lost 5; bases outside the gene matches: 5. DNA for the CDR3: TGTGCCAGCAGCCAAGGCGGGGGGGCCTGGGAGACCCAGTACTTC. Amino acids: CASSQGGGAWETQYF.

V and J are TRBV11-2 and TRBJ2-2; the match to TRBD2 covers 12 bases. The germline CDR1 and CDR2 sequences are SGHAT and FQNNGV. This CDR3 has 16 amino acids. V lost 6 bases and J lost 1; bases outside the gene matches: 3. The CDR3 region is CASRPLAGGNTGELFF. The DNA for the CDR3 is TGTGCCAGCAGACCACTAGCGGGGGGGAACACCGGGGAGCTGTTTTTT.

The chain is built from TRBV18 and TRBJ2-7, with 7 bases identical to TRBD2. V was pared by 0 bases and J by 6 bases, with 8 bases of the junction left unmatched. Germline CDR1 KGHSH, CDR2 LQKENI. This CDR3 has 15 residues. The CDR3 DNA follows: TGTGCCAGCTCACCACCGGAGCGGGGAATTGGCGAGCAGTACTTC. This sequence encodes CASSPPERGIGEQYF.

The chain uses TRBV9 and TRBJ2-2, with D unresolved. This CDR3 is built from 13 residues. The V gene lost 0 bases and the J gene lost 6 bases, with 6 bases spanning the gap. Germline values: CDR1 SGDLS, CDR2 YYNGEE. CDR3 amino acids: CASSVALPGELFF. CDR3 sequence (DNA): TGTGCCAGCAGCGTAGCTCTTCCCGGGGAGCTGTTTTTT.

The chain combines TRBV19 with TRBJ2-7, with D maybe TRBD1 (6 bases). Trimming pared 6 bases from V and 5 bases from J, leaving 17 bases between. The CDR3 is made up of 14 amino acids. Germline V gene sequence: CDR1 LNHDA, CDR2 SQIVND (reference sequence). The chain's CDR3 is CASRGITGSDEQYF. In DNA, the CDR3 is TGTGCCAGTAGGGGTATAACAGGGTCCGACGAGCAGTACTTC. The entire variable domain, with the rest obtained from reference TRBV19 and TRBJ2-7, is as follows: DGGITQSPKYLFRKEGQNVTLSCEQNLNHDAMYWYRQDPGQGLRLIYYSQIVNDFQKGDIAEGYSVSREKKESFPLTVTSAQKNPTAFYLCASRGITGSDEQYFGPGTRLTVT.